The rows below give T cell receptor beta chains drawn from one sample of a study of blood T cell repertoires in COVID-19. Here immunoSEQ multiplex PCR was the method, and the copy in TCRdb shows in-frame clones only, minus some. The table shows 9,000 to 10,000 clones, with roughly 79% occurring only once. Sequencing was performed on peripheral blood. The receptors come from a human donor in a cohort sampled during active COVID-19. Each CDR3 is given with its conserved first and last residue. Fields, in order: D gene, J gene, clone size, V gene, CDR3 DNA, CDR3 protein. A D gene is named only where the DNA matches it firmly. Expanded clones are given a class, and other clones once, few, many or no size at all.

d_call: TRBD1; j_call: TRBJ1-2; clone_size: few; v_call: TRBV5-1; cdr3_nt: TGCGCCAGCAGCCGGGGACAGGGGGGCACACCTTCCTATGGCTACACCTTC; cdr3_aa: CASSRGQGGTPSYGYTF
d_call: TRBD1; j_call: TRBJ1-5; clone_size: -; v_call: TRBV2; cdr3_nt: TGTGCCAGCAGTGGAGGACAGGGCTGGAGCAATCAGCCCCAGCATTTT; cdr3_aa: CASSGGQGWSNQPQHF
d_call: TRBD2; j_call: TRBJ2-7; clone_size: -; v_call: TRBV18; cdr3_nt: TGTGCCAGCTCACCTTGGGGGACTACAGCCTACGAGCAGTACTTC; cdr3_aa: CASSPWGTTAYEQYF
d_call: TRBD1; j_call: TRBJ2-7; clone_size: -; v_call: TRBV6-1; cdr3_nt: TGTGCCAGCAGTGAACGGGGACAGGGGGCTGGCGAGCAGTACTTC; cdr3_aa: CASSERGQGAGEQYF
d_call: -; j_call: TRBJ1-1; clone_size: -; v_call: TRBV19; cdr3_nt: TGTGCCAGTAGCAGACAGAACACTGAAGCTTTCTTT; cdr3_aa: CASSRQNTEAFF
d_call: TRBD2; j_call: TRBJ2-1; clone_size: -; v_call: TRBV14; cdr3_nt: TGTGCCAGCAGCCTAAGGACCGGGGGGGCCTACAATGAGCAGTTCTTC; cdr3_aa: CASSLRTGGAYNEQFF
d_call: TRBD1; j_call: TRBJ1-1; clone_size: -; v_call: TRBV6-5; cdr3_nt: TGTGCCAGCAGTTCTCAGGGGGCGGCGGCCACTGAAGCTTTCTTT; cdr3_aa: CASSSQGAAATEAFF
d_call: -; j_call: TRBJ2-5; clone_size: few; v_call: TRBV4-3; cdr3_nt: TGCGCCAGCAGCCAAGAGAGGTCCCAGACCCAGTACTTC; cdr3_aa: CASSQERSQTQYF
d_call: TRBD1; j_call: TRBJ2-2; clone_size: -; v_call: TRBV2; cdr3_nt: TGTGCCAGCAGATCCCGGACAGGGGGCGCGAGCGGGGAGCTGTTTTTT; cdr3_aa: CASRSRTGGASGELFF
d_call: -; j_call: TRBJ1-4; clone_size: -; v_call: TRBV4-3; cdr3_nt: TGCGCCAGCAGCCAAGTCACAGGGAGAGGAGAAAAACTGTTTTTT; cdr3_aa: CASSQVTGRGEKLFF